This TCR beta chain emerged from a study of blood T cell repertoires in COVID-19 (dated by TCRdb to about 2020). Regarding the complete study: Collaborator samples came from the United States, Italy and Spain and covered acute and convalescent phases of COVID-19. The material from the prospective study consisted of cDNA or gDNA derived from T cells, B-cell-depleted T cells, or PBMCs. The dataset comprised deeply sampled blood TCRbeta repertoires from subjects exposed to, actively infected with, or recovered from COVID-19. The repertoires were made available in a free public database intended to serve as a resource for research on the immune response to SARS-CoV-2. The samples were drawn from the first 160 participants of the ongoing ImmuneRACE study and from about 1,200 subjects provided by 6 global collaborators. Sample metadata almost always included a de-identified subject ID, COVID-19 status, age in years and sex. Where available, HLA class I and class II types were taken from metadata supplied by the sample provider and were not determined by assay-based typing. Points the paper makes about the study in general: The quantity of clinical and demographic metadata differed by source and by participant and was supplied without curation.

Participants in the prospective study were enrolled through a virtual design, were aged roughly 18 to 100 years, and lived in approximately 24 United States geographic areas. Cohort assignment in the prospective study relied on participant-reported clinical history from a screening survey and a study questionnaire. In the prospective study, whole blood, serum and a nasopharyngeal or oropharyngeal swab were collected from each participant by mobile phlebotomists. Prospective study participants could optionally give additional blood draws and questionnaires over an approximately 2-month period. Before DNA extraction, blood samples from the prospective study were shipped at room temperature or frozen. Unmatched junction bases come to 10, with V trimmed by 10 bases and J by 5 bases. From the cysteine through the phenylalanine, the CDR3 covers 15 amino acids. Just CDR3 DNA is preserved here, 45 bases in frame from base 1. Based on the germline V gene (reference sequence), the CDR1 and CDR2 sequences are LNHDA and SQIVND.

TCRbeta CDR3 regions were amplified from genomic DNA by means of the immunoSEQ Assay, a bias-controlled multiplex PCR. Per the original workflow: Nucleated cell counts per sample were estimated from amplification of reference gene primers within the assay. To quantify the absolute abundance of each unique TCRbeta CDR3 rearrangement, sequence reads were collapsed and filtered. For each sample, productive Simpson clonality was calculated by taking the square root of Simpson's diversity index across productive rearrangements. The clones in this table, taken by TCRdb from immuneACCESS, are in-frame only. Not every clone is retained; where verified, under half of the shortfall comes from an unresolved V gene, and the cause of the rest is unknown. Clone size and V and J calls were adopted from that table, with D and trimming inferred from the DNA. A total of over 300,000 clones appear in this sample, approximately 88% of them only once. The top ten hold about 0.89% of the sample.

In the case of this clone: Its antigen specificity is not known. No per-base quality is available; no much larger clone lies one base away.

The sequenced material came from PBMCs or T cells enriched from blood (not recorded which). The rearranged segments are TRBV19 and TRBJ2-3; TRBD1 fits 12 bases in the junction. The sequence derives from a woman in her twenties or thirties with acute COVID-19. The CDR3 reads CATGGDRGQIDTQYF. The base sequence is TGTGCCACGGGCGGGGACAGGGGGCAGATAGATACGCAGTATTTT.